This note documents a single T cell receptor beta chain sequence. Its antigen is not known. This sample is drawn from a study of vaccination and CD4 T cells after COVID-19. Study summary: The stimulus for the cells was overlapping spike peptides derived from SARS-CoV-2, HCoV-NL63, HCoV-OC43 and HCoV-229E.

V lost 6 bases and J lost 5, with 14 bases in between. This CDR3 has 13 residues. Germline V gene sequence: CDR1 DFQATT, CDR2 SNEGSKA (reference sequence). Indicated treatment: roughly nine-day PBMC culture with coronavirus spike peptide pools or control peptides (ViraFEST assay). An unexposed donor provided the CD4+ T cells, which were collected before the COVID-19 pandemic (2011-2018). Cultured CD4+ T cell DNA underwent sequencing with the Oncomine TCR Beta short-read assay. TCRdb used MiXCR to reprocess the PCR reads, holding one entry per CDR3 protein. This sample yields 5,400 or so distinct CDR3 sequences, of which about 41% are seen a single time; around 34% belongs to the top ten.

The V gene is TRBV20-1, the J gene TRBJ1-5; D call uncertain. The clonotype originates from a human donor in good health. The sequencing sample was made of CD4+ T cells from blood, cultured in vitro. Here the CDR3 reads CSASGRIDQPQHF. DNA for the CDR3: TGCAGTGCCTCTGGTCGTATAGATCAGCCCCAGCATTTT.